The source of this TCR beta chain is a study of blood T cell repertoires in COVID-19. The CDR3 has 15 amino acids. In germline, CDR1 is MDHEN, CDR2 SYDVKM. The germline V and J ends were trimmed by 9 bases and 0 bases, with 12 bases remaining between them. The protocol was immunoSEQ multiplex PCR, while the TCRdb copy is restricted to in-frame clones and leaves out a portion. The table lists under 300,000 clones, 88% of them singletons, with 3% in the top ten. The sequence came from a woman in her forties or fifties who had recovered from COVID-19. The sample was PBMCs or T cells enriched from blood (not recorded which). The rearrangement links TRBV28 to TRBJ1-6; a possible D gene is TRBD1 (6 bases). Here the CDR3 DNA reads TGTGCCAGTAGCAGGGGATACTCCTATAATTCACCCCTCCACTTT. Translated, it gives CASSRGYSYNSPLHF.